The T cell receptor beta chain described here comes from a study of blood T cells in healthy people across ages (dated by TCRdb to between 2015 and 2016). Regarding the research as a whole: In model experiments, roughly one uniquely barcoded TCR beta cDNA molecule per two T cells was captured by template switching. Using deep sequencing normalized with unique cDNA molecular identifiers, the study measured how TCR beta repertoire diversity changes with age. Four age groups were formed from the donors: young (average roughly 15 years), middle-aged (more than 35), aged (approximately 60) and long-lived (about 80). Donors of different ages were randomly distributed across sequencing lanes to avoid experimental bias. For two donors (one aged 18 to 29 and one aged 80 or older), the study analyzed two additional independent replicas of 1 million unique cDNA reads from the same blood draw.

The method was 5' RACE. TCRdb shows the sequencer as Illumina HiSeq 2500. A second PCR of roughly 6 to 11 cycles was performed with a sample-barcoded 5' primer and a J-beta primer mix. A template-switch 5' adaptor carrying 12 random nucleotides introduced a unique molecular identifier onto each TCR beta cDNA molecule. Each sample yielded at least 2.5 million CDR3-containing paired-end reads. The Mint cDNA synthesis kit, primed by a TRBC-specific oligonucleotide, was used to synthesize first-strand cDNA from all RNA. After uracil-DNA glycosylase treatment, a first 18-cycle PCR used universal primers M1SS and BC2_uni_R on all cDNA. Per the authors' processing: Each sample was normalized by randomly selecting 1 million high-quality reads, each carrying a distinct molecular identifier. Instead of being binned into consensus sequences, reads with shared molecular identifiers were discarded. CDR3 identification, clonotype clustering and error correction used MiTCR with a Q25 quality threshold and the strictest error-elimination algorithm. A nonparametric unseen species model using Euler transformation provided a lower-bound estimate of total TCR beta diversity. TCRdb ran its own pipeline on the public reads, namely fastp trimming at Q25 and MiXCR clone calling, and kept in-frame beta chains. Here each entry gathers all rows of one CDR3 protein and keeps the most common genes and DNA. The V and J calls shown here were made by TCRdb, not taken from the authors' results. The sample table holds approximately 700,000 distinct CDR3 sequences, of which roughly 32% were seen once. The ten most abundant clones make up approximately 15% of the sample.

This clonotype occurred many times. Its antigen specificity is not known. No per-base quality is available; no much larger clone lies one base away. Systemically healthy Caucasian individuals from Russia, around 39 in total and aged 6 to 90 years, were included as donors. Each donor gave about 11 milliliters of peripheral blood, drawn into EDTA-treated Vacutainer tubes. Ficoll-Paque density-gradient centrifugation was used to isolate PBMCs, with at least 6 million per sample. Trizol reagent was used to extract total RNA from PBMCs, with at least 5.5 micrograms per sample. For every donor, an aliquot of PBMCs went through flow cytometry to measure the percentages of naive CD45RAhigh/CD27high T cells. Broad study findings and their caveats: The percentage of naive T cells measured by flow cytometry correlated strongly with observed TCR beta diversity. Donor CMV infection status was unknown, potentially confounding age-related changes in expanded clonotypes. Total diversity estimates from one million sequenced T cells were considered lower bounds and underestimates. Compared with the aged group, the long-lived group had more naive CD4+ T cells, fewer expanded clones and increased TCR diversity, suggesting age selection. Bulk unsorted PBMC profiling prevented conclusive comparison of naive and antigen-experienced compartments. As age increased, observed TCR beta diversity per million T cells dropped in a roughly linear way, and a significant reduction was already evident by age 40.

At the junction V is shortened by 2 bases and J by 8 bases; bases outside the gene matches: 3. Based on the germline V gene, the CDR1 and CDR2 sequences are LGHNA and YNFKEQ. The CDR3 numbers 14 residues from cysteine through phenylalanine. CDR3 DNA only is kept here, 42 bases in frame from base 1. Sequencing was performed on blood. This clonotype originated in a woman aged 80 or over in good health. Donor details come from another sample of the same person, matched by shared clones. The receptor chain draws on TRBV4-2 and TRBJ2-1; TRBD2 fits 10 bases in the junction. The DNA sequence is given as TGTGCCAGCAGCCAACTAAGCGGGGGGGATGAGCAGTTCTTC. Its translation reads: CASSQLSGGDEQFF.